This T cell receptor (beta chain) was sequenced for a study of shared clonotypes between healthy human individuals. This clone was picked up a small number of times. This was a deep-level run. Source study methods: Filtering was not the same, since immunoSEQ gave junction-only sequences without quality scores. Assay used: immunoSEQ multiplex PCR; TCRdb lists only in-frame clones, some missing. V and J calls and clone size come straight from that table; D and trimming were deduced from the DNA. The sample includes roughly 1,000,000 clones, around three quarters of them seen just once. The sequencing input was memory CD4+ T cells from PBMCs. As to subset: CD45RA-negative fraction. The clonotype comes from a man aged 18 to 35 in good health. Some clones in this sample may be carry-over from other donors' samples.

The CDR3 reads CASSHPTESNEQFF. Here the CDR3 DNA reads TGTGCCAGCTCGCACCCGACAGAGAGCAATGAGCAGTTCTTC. The V and J genes are TRBV18 and TRBJ2-1; D might be TRBD1 (5 bases). V lost 6 bases and J 6 bases, leaving 15 bases between the germline ends. The CDR3 extends over 14 amino acids. Looked up from germline, CDR1 is KGHSH and CDR2 is LQKENI.